This is a list of T cell receptor beta chains from one sample in a study of T cells in Graves' hyperthyroidism and ophthalmopathy. Each CDR3 protein gets one entry after TCRdb re-called the multiplex PCR reads with MiXCR. This sample has approximately 480,000 distinct CDR3 sequences, with 20% found just once. Sequenced input: blood. All receptors derive from a man aged 18 to 30 with Graves' hyperthyroidism. The conserved cysteine and the conserved F or W are not part of the CDR3 here. Each record gives: D gene, V gene, clone size, J gene, CDR3 protein. A D gene is named only where the DNA matches it firmly. Rows may omit the clone size; those that give it use once, few, many or a size class.

D gene: NA; V gene: TRBV6-4; clone size: NA; J gene: TRBJ1-1; CDR3 protein: ASRLALGGEAF
D gene: TRBD2; V gene: TRBV11-2; clone size: NA; J gene: TRBJ2-2; CDR3 protein: ASSLGVAGGATGELF
D gene: TRBD2; V gene: TRBV20-1; clone size: many; J gene: TRBJ2-5; CDR3 protein: SARAAGETELQGETQY
D gene: TRBD1; V gene: TRBV27; clone size: many; J gene: TRBJ1-1; CDR3 protein: ASSPLRGQGKVNTEAF
D gene: TRBD2; V gene: TRBV5-1; clone size: NA; J gene: TRBJ2-2; CDR3 protein: ASSLLPGLVGTGELF
D gene: NA; V gene: TRBV27; clone size: few; J gene: TRBJ2-2; CDR3 protein: ASRRFVGGELF
D gene: TRBD1; V gene: TRBV6-1; clone size: many; J gene: TRBJ1-3; CDR3 protein: ASTFGTGLSGNTIY
D gene: TRBD1; V gene: TRBV24-1; clone size: NA; J gene: TRBJ2-7; CDR3 protein: AISDPGQGTYEQY
D gene: NA; V gene: TRBV27; clone size: NA; J gene: TRBJ1-1; CDR3 protein: ASSPLNQNTEAF
D gene: TRBD2; V gene: TRBV6-5; clone size: many; J gene: TRBJ2-5; CDR3 protein: ASTKGGVVETQY
D gene: TRBD1; V gene: TRBV6-5; clone size: many; J gene: TRBJ1-1; CDR3 protein: ASSYSPGQQTEAF
D gene: NA; V gene: TRBV6-1; clone size: many; J gene: TRBJ1-1; CDR3 protein: ASTRVAGRITEAF
D gene: NA; V gene: TRBV6-5; clone size: NA; J gene: TRBJ1-5; CDR3 protein: ASSYEADNQPQH
D gene: NA; V gene: TRBV2; clone size: many; J gene: TRBJ1-2; CDR3 protein: ASSDTLPKTTVQYGYT
D gene: TRBD1; V gene: TRBV12-3/TRBV12-4; clone size: few; J gene: TRBJ2-7; CDR3 protein: ASSYRDRWYEQY
D gene: TRBD1; V gene: TRBV4-1; clone size: NA; J gene: TRBJ1-1; CDR3 protein: ASGTGVGTESF
D gene: NA; V gene: TRBV7-8; clone size: many; J gene: TRBJ2-7; CDR3 protein: ASSLDGGFYEQY
D gene: NA; V gene: TRBV29-1; clone size: many; J gene: TRBJ1-1; CDR3 protein: SVRGLRAEAF
D gene: TRBD1; V gene: TRBV6-8; clone size: many; J gene: TRBJ2-7; CDR3 protein: ASSYSKGAFSYEQY
D gene: NA; V gene: TRBV6-2/TRBV6-3; clone size: many; J gene: TRBJ1-1; CDR3 protein: ASSIPGATEAF
D gene: NA; V gene: TRBV6-2/TRBV6-3; clone size: many; J gene: TRBJ1-1; CDR3 protein: ASSTGAGLAF
D gene: TRBD1; V gene: TRBV20-1; clone size: many; J gene: TRBJ1-2; CDR3 protein: SARGDRGTYGYT
D gene: TRBD1; V gene: TRBV6-2/TRBV6-3; clone size: few; J gene: TRBJ1-1; CDR3 protein: ASSYLFPGTGGFAEAF
D gene: NA; V gene: TRBV6-1; clone size: many; J gene: TRBJ1-1; CDR3 protein: ASIPRGHLGGSEAF
D gene: NA; V gene: TRBV7-9; clone size: many; J gene: TRBJ1-3; CDR3 protein: ASNLDRNSGNTIY
D gene: NA; V gene: TRBV24-1; clone size: few; J gene: TRBJ2-2; CDR3 protein: ATSESGQNTGELF
D gene: NA; V gene: TRBV9; clone size: few; J gene: TRBJ2-2; CDR3 protein: ASSVASAKNTGELF
D gene: NA; V gene: TRBV27; clone size: many; J gene: TRBJ2-7; CDR3 protein: ASSYTTGPTYEQY
D gene: NA; V gene: TRBV6-1; clone size: once; J gene: TRBJ1-1; CDR3 protein: AGRTRGWNTEAF
D gene: TRBD1; V gene: TRBV19; clone size: many; J gene: TRBJ1-1; CDR3 protein: ASRGGAGTEAF